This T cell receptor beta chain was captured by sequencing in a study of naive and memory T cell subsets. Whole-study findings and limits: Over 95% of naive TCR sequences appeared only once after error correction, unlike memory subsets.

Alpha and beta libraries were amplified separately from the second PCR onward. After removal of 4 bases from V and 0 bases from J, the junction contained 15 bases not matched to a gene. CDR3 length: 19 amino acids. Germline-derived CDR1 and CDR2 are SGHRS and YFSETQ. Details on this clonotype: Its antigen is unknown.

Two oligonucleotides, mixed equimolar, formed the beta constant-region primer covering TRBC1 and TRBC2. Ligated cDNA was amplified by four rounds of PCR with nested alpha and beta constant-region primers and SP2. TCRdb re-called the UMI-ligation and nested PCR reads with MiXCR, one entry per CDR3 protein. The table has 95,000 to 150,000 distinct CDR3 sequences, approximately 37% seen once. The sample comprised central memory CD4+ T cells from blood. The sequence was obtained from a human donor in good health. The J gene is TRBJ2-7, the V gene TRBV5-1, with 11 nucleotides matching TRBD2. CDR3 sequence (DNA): TGCGCCAGCAGCCTGATTCCGGGACTAGCGGTTCCGAGCTCCTACGAGCAGTACTTC. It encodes CASSLIPGLAVPSSYEQYF.